The sequence of this T cell receptor beta chain was determined in a study of type 1 regulatory T cells. At the level of the study: T-allo10 is an in vitro-generated, Tr1-enriched CD4 T cell product specific for alloantigen.

TCRdb used MiXCR to reprocess the reads, holding one entry per CDR3 protein. The sample consists of 88,000 or so distinct CDR3 sequences, 25% to 40% of them appearing once. Trimming stripped 5 bases from V and 3 bases from J, with 8 bases between. Germline V gene sequence: CDR1 SNHLY, CDR2 FYNNEI. The CDR3 is 12 amino acids. The source material was CD4+ T cells, either the whole sample or a sorted fraction (not recorded which). The clonotype was recovered from a human donor in good health. The genes are TRBV2 and TRBJ2-7; D ambiguous. CDR3 DNA sequence: TGTGCCAGCAGTCTGAGCCGCTACGAGCAGTACTTC. The encoded protein is CASSLSRYEQYF.